These 2 T cell receptor beta chains came from one sample sequenced in a study of blood T cell repertoires in COVID-19 (dated by TCRdb to about 2020). The library relied on the immunoSEQ multiplex PCR assay. This is the immuneACCESS table as TCRdb keeps it, with only in-frame sequences that have V and J called. A part of the clones is gone; compared with another copy, unresolved V genes explain less than half, and the rest is unexplained. The sample yields some 280,000 clones; just under 85% were counted once. The biggest ten clones account for less than 4.5% of the sample. The sequenced material came from peripheral blood. The receptors derive from a woman aged 45-65 years with active or convalescent COVID-19.

CDR3 DNA sequence: TGTGCCTGGAGTGGCCTCGGACAGCTTAGCAATCAGCCCCAGCATTTT. Translating it yields CAWSGLGQLSNQPQHF. The chain has TRBV30 and TRBJ1-5; D is possibly TRBD1 (6 bases). This CDR3 has 16 amino acids. Deletions cut 1 base from V and 0 bases from J, with 13 bases between. Looked up from germline, CDR1 is GTSNPN and CDR2 is SVGIG (reference sequence).

This clone was found once. In DNA form, the CDR3 reads TGTGCCAGCAGCTTAGATCAGCGGGAGCGACGGGAGCAGTACTTC. This encodes CASSLDQRERREQYF. The rearrangement links TRBV11-2 to TRBJ2-7; TRBD2 aligns across 8 bases. The CDR3 runs 15 residues. Trimming cost V 0 bases and J 7 bases; bases outside gene matches: 8. CDR1 SGHAT and CDR2 FQNNGV come from the germline V gene.